This T cell receptor beta chain comes out of a study of cytomegalovirus exposure and HLA in healthy donors. General study findings and limits: A later analysis linked a missense DCLRE1C variant to TCR beta V- and J-gene trimming. In vitro data verified a few CMV-associated chains as specific for CMV antigens. Association with HLA alleles at 0.05 false discovery rate was found for approximately 18,000 TCR beta sequences in a later analysis. Reports indicate that TCR beta sequences accurately predicted the HLA-A and HLA-B alleles of most subjects.

The study ran its PCR with 60 Vbeta and 13 Jbeta primers. Clones were sequenced by immunoSEQ multiplex PCR, and TCRdb holds only the in-frame ones, with some missing. The data contain 90,000 to 120,000 clones, roughly 82% of them singletons. About this clone: What it recognizes is unknown.

V was clipped by 3 bases and J by 4 bases; unmatched bases: 3. The CDR3 totals 14 residues. Germline V CDR1 and CDR2: KGHSH, LQKENI. Input material: PBMCs. This TCR was sampled from a male donor in good health and CMV-seronegative. This sequence joins TRBV18 and TRBJ2-5, with 9 bases lining up with TRBD1. The DNA for the CDR3 is TGTGCCAGCTCACCGAACAGGGGGCCAGAGACCCAGTACTTC. It specifies CASSPNRGPETQYF. The whole variable domain, remainder taken from reference TRBV18 and TRBJ2-5, is NAGVMQNPRHLVRRRGQEARLRCSPMKGHSHVYWYRQLPEEGLKFMVYLQKENIIDESGMPKERFSAEFPKEGPSILRIQQVVRGDSAAYFCASSPNRGPETQYFGPGTRLLVL.